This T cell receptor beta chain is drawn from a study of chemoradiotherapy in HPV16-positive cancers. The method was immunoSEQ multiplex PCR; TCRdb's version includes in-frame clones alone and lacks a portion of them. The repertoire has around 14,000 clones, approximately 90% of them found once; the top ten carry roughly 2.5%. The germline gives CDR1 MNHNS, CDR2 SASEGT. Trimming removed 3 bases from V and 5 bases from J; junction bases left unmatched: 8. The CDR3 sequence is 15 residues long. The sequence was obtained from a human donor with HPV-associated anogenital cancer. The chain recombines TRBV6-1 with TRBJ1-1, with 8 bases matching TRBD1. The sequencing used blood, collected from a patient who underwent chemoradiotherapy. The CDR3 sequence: CASSDGTGGWTEAFF. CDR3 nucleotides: TGTGCCAGCAGTGACGGGACAGGAGGGTGGACTGAAGCTTTCTTT.